This T cell receptor beta chain is from a study of blood T cell repertoires in COVID-19. Study in general: T cells, B-cell-depleted T cells, or PBMCs provided the cDNA or gDNA that served as material.

V trimming: 5 bases; J trimming: 5 bases; junction bases outside the gene matches: 6. Per germline, CDR1 SGHTA and CDR2 FQGNSA. This CDR3 spans 14 amino acids. Here immunoSEQ multiplex PCR was the method, and the copy in TCRdb shows in-frame clones only, minus some. The table lists 150,000 to 170,000 clones, approximately 85% of them singletons, with 0.6% to 0.65% in the top ten. The sample taken for sequencing was peripheral blood. This chain connects TRBV7-2 to TRBJ1-5; 7 bases line up with TRBD1. The sequence was collected from a man in his 60s with COVID-19, enrolled during active disease. The CDR3 spells CASSEGQSYQPQHF. In DNA form, the CDR3 reads TGTGCCAGCAGCGAGGGACAGTCTTATCAGCCCCAGCATTTT. Complete variable domain (other parts from reference TRBV7-2 and TRBJ1-5): GAGVSQSPSNKVTEKGKDVELRCDPISGHTALYWYRQSLGQGLEFLIYFQGNSAPDKSGLPSDRFSAERTGGSVSTLTIQRTQQEDSAVYLCASSEGQSYQPQHFGDGTRLSIL.